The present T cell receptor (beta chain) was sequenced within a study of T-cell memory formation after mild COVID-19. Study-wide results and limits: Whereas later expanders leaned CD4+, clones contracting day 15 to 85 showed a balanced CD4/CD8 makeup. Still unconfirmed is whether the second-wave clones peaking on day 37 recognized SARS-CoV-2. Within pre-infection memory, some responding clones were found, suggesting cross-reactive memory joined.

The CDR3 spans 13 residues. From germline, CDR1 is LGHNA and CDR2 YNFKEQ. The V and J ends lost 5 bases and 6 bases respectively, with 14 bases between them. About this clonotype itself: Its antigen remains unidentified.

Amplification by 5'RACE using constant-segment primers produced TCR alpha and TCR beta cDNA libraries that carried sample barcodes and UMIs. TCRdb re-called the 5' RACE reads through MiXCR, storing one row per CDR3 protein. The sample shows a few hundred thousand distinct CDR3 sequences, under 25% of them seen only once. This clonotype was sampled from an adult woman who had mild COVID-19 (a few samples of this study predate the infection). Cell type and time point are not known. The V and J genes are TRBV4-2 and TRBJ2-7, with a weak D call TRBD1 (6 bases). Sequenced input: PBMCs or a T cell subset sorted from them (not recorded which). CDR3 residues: CASSGNRVGEQYF. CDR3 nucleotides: TGTGCCAGCAGCGGCAACAGGGTAGGCGAGCAGTACTTC.